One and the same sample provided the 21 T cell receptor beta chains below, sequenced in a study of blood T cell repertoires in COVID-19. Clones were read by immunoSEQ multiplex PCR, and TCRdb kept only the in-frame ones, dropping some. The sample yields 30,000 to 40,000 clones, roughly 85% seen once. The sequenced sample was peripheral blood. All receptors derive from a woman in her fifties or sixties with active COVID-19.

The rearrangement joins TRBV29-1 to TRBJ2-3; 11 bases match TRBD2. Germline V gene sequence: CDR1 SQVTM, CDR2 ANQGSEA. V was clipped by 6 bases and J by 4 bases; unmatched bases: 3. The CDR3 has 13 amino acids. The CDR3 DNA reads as TGCAGCGTCCTAGCGGGAGGTGCAGATACGCAGTATTTT. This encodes CSVLAGGADTQYF.

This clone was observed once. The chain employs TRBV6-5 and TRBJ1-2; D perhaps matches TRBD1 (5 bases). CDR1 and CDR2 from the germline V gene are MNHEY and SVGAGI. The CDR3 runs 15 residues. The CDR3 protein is CELGFSGTGNYGYTF. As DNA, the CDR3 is TGTGAATTGGGGTTTAGTGGGACTGGGAACTATGGCTACACCTTC.

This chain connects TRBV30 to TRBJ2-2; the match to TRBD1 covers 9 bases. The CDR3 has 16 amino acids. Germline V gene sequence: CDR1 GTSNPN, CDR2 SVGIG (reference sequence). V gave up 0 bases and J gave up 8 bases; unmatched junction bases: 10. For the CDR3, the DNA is TGTGCCTGGAGTGTACGGGACAGGGTTTGGGGTGGGGAGCTGTTTTTT. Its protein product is CAWSVRDRVWGGELFF.

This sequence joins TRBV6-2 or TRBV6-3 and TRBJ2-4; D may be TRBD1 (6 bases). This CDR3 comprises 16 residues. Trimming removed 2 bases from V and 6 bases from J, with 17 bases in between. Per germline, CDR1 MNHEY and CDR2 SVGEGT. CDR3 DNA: TGTGCCAGCAGTTACCCGGGACATGTCAGGCGAAACATTCAGTACTTC. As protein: CASSYPGHVRRNIQYF.

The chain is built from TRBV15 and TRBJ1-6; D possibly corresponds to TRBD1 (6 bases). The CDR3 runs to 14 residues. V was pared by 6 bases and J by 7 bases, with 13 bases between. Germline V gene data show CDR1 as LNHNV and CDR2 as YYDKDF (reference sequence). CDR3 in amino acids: CATRIQGSNSPLHF. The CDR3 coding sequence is TGTGCCACCAGGATACAGGGTTCCAATTCACCCCTCCACTTT.

The CDR3 DNA follows: TGTGCCAGCAGCGTAGCGGGGACTAGCTTTGGAACGTACAATGAGCAGTTCTTC. It is translated as CASSVAGTSFGTYNEQFF. V gene TRBV9 combines with J gene TRBJ2-1; TRBD2 matches 9 bases. Germline loops: CDR1 SGDLS, CDR2 YYNGEE. V gave up 0 bases and J gave up 4 bases; unmatched junction bases: 11. CDR3 size: 18 residues.

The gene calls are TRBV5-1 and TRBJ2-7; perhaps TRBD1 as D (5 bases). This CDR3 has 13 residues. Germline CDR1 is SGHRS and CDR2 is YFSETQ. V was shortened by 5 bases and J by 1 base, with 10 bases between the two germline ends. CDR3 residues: CASSPDRSYEQYF. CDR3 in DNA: TGCGCCAGCAGTCCCGACAGATCCTACGAGCAGTACTTC.

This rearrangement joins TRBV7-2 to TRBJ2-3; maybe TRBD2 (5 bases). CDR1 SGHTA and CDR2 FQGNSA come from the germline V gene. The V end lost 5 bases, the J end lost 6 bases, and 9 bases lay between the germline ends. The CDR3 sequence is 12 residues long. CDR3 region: CASSTIADTQYF. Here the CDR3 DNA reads TGTGCCAGCAGCACGATAGCGGATACGCAGTATTTT.

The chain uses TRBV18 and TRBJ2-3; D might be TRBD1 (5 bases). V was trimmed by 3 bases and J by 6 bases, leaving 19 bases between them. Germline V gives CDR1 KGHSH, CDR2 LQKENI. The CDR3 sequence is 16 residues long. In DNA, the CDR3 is TGTGCCAGCTCACCCCGACAGTTAGGGTCTGGGGATACGCAGTATTTT. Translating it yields CASSPRQLGSGDTQYF.

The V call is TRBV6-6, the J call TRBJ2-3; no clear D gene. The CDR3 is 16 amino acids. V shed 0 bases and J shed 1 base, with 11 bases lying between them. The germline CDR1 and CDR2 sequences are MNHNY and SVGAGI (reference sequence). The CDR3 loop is CASSYSPWPGTDTQYF. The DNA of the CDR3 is TGTGCCAGCAGTTACTCCCCGTGGCCCGGCACAGATACGCAGTATTTT.

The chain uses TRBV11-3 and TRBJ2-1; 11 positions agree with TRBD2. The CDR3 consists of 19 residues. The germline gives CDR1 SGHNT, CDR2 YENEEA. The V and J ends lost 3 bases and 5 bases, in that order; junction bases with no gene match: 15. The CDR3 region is CASSFRPPYSGGANNEQFF. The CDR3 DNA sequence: TGTGCCAGCAGCTTCAGGCCTCCCTATAGCGGGGGGGCGAACAATGAGCAGTTCTTC. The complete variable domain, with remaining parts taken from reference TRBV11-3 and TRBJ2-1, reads EAGVVQSPRYKIIEKKQPVAFWCNPISGHNTLYWYLQNLGQGPELLIRYENEEAVDDSQLPKDRFSAERLKGVDSTLKIQPAELGDSAVYLCASSFRPPYSGGANNEQFFGPGTRLTVL.

The CDR3 coding sequence is TGTGCCAGCAGCTTCCACCCCCTAGACAGCTCTGGAAACACCATATATTTT. The encoded protein is CASSFHPLDSSGNTIYF. V and J are TRBV7-9 and TRBJ1-3, with a tentative D call TRBD1 (5 bases). Germline V gene lookup returns CDR1 SEHNR and CDR2 FQNEAQ (reference sequence). This CDR3 is 17 amino acids long. Trimming removed 3 bases at V and 0 bases at J, with 15 bases between.

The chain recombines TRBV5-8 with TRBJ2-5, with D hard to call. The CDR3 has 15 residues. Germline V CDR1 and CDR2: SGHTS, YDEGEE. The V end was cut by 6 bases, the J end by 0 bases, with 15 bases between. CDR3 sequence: CASTAGMRYQETQYF. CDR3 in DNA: TGTGCCAGCACCGCCGGCATGAGGTACCAAGAGACCCAGTACTTC. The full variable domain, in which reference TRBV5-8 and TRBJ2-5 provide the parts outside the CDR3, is EAGVTQSPTHLIKTRGQQATLRCSPISGHTSVYWYQQALGLGLQFLLWYDEGEERNRGNFPPRFSGRQFPNYSSELNVNALELEDSALYLCASTAGMRYQETQYFGPGTRLLVL.

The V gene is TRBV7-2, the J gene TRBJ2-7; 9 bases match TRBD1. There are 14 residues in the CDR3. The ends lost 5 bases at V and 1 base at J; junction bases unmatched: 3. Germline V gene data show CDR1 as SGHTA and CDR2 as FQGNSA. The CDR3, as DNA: TGTGCCAGCAGCATAGGACAGGGGTCCTACGAGCAGTACTTC. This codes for CASSIGQGSYEQYF. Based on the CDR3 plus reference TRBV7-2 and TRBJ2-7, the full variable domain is GAGVSQSPSNKVTEKGKDVELRCDPISGHTALYWYRQSLGQGLEFLIYFQGNSAPDKSGLPSDRFSAERTGGSVSTLTIQRTQQEDSAVYLCASSIGQGSYEQYFGPGTRLTVT.

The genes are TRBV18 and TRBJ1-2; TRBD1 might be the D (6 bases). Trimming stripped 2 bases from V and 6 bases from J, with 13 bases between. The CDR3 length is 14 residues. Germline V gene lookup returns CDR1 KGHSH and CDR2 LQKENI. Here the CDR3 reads CASSPSDSLDGYTF. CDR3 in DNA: TGTGCCAGCTCACCATCGGACAGCCTTGATGGCTACACCTTC.

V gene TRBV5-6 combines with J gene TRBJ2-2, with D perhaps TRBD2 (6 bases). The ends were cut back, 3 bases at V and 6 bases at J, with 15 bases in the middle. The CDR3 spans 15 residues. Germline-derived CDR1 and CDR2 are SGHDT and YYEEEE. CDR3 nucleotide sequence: TGTGCCAGCAGCTACGGGACTCCGGTCCCCGGGGAGCTGTTTTTT. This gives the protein CASSYGTPVPGELFF.

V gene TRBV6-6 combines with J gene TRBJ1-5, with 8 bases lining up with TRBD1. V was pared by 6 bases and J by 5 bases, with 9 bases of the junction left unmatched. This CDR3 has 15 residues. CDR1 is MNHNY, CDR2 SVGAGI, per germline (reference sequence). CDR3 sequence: CASRSTGGADQPQHF. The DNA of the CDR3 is TGTGCCAGCAGAAGCACAGGGGGGGCCGATCAGCCCCAGCATTTT.

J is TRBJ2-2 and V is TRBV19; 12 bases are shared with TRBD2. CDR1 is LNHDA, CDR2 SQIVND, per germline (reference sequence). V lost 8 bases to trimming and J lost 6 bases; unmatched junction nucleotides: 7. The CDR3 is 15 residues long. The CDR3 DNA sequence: TGTGCCAGTTCAGAGACTAGCGGGGGCGCCGGGGAGCTGTTTTTT. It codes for CASSETSGGAGELFF. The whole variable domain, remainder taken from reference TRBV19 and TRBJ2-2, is DGGITQSPKYLFRKEGQNVTLSCEQNLNHDAMYWYRQDPGQGLRLIYYSQIVNDFQKGDIAEGYSVSREKKESFPLTVTSAQKNPTAFYLCASSETSGGAGELFFGEGSRLTVL.

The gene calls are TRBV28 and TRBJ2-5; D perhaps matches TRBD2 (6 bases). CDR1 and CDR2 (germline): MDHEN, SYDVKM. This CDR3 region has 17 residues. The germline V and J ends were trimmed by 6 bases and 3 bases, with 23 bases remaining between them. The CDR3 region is CASSPRDLEMSKETQYF. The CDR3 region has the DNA TGTGCCAGCAGCCCGCGGGACTTAGAGATGTCAAAAGAGACCCAGTACTTC.

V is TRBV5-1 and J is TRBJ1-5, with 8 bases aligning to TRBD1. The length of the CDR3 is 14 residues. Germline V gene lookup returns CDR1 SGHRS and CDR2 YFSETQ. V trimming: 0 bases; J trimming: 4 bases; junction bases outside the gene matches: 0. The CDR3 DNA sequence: TGCGCCAGCAGCTTGGGGGACAGGAATCAGCCCCAGCATTTT. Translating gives CASSLGDRNQPQHF.

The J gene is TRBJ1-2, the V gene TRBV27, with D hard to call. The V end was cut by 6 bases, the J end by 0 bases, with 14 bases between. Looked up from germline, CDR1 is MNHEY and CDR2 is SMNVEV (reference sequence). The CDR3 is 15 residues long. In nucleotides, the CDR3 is TGTGCCAGCAGCCACTCCTTGCCCCCTAACTATGGCTACACCTTC. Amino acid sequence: CASSHSLPPNYGYTF.